This T cell receptor beta chain originates from a study of T-cell reconstitution after alpha-beta-depleted transplantation in children. Unique molecular identifiers featured in how the TCRbeta library was prepared. Each CDR3 protein gets one entry after TCRdb re-called the PCR reads with MiXCR. The sample lists about 610,000 distinct CDR3 sequences; about 11% were seen once. This clonotype was found a few times. With V trimmed by 4 bases and J by 7 bases, 11 bases remained unmatched. The CDR3 spans 17 residues. Germline V gene sequence: CDR1 LGHNA, CDR2 YSLEER. This chain links TRBV4-3 with TRBJ2-1; the match to TRBD2 covers 12 bases. The clonotype originates from a human donor who donated a stem cell graft to a child with acute myeloid leukemia. The sample was PBMCs from the stem cell graft donor, taken from the stem cell graft. The DNA of the CDR3 is TGCGCCAGCAGCCGGCGACTAGCGGGAGAGGGGAAGAATGAGCAGTTCTTC. As protein: CASSRRLAGEGKNEQFF.